This entry is about one TCR beta chain. Germline CDR1 MNHEY, CDR2 SVGEGT. V shed 2 bases and J shed 10 bases, with 14 bases lying between them. The CDR3 is 13 amino acids. Clones were sequenced by immunoSEQ multiplex PCR, and TCRdb holds only the in-frame ones, with some missing. The sample yields approximately 120,000 clones, 70% to 90% seen once. This record belongs to a study of control samples from healthy donors and cancer patients. V and J are TRBV6-2 or TRBV6-3 and TRBJ1-1, with TRBD1 as a possible D gene (6 bases). The sequenced sample was blood. The receptor was derived from a man between 60 and 75 years old in good health. Written as DNA, the CDR3 is TGTGCCAGCAGTTACCAACCGCGGGGGCGAGCTTTCTTT. Its protein product is CASSYQPRGRAFF.